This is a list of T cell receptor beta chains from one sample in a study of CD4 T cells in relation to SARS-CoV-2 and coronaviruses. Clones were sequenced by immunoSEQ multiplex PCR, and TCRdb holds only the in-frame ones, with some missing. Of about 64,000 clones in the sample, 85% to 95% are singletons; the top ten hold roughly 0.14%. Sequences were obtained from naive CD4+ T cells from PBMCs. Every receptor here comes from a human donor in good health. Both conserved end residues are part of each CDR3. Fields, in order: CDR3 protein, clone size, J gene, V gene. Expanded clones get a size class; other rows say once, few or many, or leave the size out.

CDR3: CASSFGEWLLDTEAFF
size: NA
J: TRBJ1-1
V: TRBV13

CDR3: CASSYSRAGGRREQYF
size: NA
J: TRBJ2-7
V: TRBV11-2

CDR3: CASSHLRDSYEQYF
size: NA
J: TRBJ2-7
V: TRBV7-8

CDR3: CASNIGGSTLLSTDTQYF
size: NA
J: TRBJ2-3
V: TRBV9

CDR3: CASGGVWTGELFF
size: NA
J: TRBJ2-2
V: TRBV10-1

CDR3: CASSPGLAGVYEQYF
size: NA
J: TRBJ2-7
V: TRBV28

CDR3: CASSSLYGPAGIQYF
size: once
J: TRBJ2-4
V: TRBV27

CDR3: CASSPHLWGADEQYF
size: NA
J: TRBJ2-7
V: TRBV6-5

CDR3: CASTSPAGRDEKLFF
size: NA
J: TRBJ1-4
V: TRBV28

CDR3: CASSIYSGINTGELFF
size: NA
J: TRBJ2-2
V: TRBV19

CDR3: CASSLGVGQAF
size: NA
J: TRBJ2-7
V: TRBV11-2

CDR3: CASSLAGSGYEQYF
size: NA
J: TRBJ2-7
V: TRBV5-1

CDR3: CASNTGTPTRGTQYF
size: NA
J: TRBJ2-5
V: TRBV28

CDR3: CASSFSSGQGGNQPQHF
size: once
J: TRBJ1-5
V: TRBV11-2

CDR3: CASSRKWDNYEQYF
size: NA
J: TRBJ2-7
V: TRBV27

CDR3: CASSLDRRAEKLFF
size: NA
J: TRBJ1-4
V: TRBV7-2

CDR3: CASSWLGGAQNEQFF
size: NA
J: TRBJ2-1
V: TRBV6-5

CDR3: CASSSFRGLAGLHEQFF
size: once
J: TRBJ2-1
V: TRBV28

CDR3: CASSLVGRSGYNEQFF
size: NA
J: TRBJ2-1
V: TRBV7-9

CDR3: CARTGGGRETQYF
size: once
J: TRBJ2-5
V: TRBV11-2

CDR3: CASSFGTSNQPQHF
size: NA
J: TRBJ1-5
V: TRBV27

CDR3: CASSSSLRGISSYEQYF
size: NA
J: TRBJ2-7
V: TRBV7-9

CDR3: CASSDFTTGTYGYTF
size: NA
J: TRBJ1-2
V: TRBV25-1

CDR3: CATSDPSQVTQYF
size: few
J: TRBJ2-3
V: TRBV24-1

CDR3: CASSVGQSNYGYTF
size: few
J: TRBJ1-2
V: TRBV9

CDR3: CASTEGAAVGSTEAFF
size: NA
J: TRBJ1-1
V: TRBV11-2

CDR3: CASSLLASSGTDTQYF
size: NA
J: TRBJ2-3
V: TRBV28

CDR3: CATSDSPGGNGYNEQFF
size: NA
J: TRBJ2-1
V: TRBV24-1

CDR3: CASSQGQVYTF
size: once
J: TRBJ1-2
V: TRBV3-1/TRBV3-2

CDR3: CAIRASDRGNEQFF
size: NA
J: TRBJ2-1
V: TRBV10-3

CDR3: CATSDTAGEQFF
size: NA
J: TRBJ2-1
V: TRBV24-1

CDR3: CASSIAGGAAGTQYF
size: NA
J: TRBJ2-3
V: TRBV27

CDR3: CASSPSPGGTEAFF
size: NA
J: TRBJ1-1
V: TRBV18

CDR3: CASTPGDSSGNTIYF
size: NA
J: TRBJ1-3
V: TRBV9

CDR3: CASSMDRMNTEAFF
size: NA
J: TRBJ1-1
V: TRBV18

CDR3: CASSDFRAAEAFF
size: NA
J: TRBJ1-1
V: TRBV2

CDR3: CASSLVPRTGVTGELFF
size: NA
J: TRBJ2-2
V: TRBV5-1

CDR3: CASRKEAGGRTGELFF
size: NA
J: TRBJ2-2
V: TRBV2

CDR3: CASSPPGTSGPFPFF
size: NA
J: TRBJ2-1
V: TRBV18

CDR3: CASSRTSGGVETQYF
size: NA
J: TRBJ2-5
V: TRBV6-5

CDR3: CASSQDSLSYEQYF
size: NA
J: TRBJ2-7
V: TRBV4-2

CDR3: CATSRSGLAGVETQYF
size: NA
J: TRBJ2-5
V: TRBV15

CDR3: CASRSDPGPNYGYTF
size: NA
J: TRBJ1-2
V: TRBV28